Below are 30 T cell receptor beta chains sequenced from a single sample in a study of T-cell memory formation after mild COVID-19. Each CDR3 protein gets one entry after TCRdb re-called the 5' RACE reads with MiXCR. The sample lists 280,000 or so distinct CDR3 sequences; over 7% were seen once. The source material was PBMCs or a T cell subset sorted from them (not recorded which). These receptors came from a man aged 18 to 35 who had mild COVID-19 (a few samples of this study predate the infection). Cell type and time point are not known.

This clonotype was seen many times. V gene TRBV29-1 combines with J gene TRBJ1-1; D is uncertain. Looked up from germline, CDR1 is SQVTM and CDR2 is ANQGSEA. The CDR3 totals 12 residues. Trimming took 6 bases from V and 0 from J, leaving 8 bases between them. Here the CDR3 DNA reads TGCAGCGTCCGACCCATGAACACTGAAGCTTTCTTT. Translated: CSVRPMNTEAFF.

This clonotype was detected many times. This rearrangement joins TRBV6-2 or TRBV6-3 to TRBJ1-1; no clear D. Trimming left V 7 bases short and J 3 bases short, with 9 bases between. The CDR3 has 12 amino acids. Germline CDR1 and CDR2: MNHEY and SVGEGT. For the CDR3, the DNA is TGTGCCAGCAAAGACCCGGACACTGAAGCTTTCTTT. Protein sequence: CASKDPDTEAFF.

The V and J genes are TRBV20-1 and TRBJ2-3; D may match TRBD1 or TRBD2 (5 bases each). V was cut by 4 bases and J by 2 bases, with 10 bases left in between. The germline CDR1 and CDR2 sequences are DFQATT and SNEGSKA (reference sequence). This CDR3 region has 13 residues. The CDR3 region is CSAIGTNTDTQYF. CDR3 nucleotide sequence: TGCAGTGCTATTGGGACGAACACAGATACGCAGTATTTT.

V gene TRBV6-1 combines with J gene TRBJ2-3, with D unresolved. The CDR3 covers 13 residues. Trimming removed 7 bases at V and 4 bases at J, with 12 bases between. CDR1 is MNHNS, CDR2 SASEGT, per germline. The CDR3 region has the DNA TGTGCCAGCACTACTGTTGGAGCAGATACGCAGTATTTT. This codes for CASTTVGADTQYF.

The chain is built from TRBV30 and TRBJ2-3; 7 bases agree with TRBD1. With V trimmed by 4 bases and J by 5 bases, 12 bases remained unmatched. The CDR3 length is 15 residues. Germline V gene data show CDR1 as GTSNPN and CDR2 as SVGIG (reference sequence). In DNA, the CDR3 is TGTGCCTGGACCTACCGGGACAGCGGAGGAGATACGCAGTATTTT. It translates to CAWTYRDSGGDTQYF.

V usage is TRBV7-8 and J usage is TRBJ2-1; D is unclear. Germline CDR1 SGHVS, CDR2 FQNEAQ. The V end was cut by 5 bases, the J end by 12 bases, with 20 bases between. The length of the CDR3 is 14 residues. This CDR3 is CASSHPTGHWVQFF. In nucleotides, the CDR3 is TGTGCCAGCAGCCACCCGACTGGCCACTGGGTGCAGTTCTTC.

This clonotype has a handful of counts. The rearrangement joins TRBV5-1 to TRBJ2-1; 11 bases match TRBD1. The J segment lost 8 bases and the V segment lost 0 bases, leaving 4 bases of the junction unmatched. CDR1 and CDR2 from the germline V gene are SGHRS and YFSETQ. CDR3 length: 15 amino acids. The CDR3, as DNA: TGCGCCAGCAGCTTGGAATCGGGACAGGGGGATGAGCAGTTCTTC. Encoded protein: CASSLESGQGDEQFF.

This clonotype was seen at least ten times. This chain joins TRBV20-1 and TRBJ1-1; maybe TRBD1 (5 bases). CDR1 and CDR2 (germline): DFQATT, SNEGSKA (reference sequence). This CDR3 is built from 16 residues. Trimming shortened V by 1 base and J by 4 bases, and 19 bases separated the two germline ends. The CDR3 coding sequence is TGCAGTGCTAGAGGGAAAGGAGCCCTAAGGGGCACTGAAGCTTTCTTT. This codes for CSARGKGALRGTEAFF.

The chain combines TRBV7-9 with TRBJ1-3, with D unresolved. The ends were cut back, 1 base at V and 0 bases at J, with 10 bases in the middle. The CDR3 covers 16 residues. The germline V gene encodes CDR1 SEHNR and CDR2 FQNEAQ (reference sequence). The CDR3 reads CASSLEAGRSGNTIYF. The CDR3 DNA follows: TGTGCCAGCAGCTTAGAGGCAGGCCGCTCTGGAAACACCATATATTTT.

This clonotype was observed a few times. CDR3 loop: CASSYTLDQLYGYTF. The DNA of the CDR3 is TGTGCCAGCAGTTACACCCTCGACCAACTCTATGGCTACACCTTC. V usage is TRBV6-6 and J usage is TRBJ1-2; D is ambiguous. The CDR3 contains 15 residues. V gave up 2 bases and J gave up 4 bases, with 14 bases separating them. Looked up from germline, CDR1 is MNHNY and CDR2 is SVGAGI (reference sequence).

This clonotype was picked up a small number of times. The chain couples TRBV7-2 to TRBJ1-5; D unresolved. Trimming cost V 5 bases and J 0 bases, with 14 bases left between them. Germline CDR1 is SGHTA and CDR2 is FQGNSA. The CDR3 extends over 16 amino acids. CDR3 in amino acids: CASSPSAGPSNQPQHF. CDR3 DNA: TGTGCCAGCAGCCCATCCGCTGGACCTAGCAATCAGCCCCAGCATTTT.

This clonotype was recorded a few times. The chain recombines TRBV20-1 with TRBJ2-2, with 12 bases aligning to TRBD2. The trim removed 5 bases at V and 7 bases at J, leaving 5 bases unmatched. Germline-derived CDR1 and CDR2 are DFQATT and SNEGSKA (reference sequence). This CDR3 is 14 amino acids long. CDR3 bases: TGCAGTGCTGGCCTAGCGGGGGGGAGCGGGGAGCTGTTTTTT. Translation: CSAGLAGGSGELFF.

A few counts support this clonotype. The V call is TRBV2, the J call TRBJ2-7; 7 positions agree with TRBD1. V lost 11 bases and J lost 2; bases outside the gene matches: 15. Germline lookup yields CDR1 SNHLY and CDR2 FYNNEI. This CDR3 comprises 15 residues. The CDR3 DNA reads TGTGCCTGCCAATCGGAAAGGGGGCCTACCTACGAGCAGTACGTC. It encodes CACQSERGPTYEQYV.

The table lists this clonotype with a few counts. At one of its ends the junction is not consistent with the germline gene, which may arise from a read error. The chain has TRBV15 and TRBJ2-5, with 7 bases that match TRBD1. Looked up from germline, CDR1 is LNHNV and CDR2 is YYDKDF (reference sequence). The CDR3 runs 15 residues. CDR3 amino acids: CATSGETGWQETQYF. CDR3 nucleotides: TGTGCCACCAGCGGAGAGACAGGGTGGCAAGAGACCCAGTACTTC.

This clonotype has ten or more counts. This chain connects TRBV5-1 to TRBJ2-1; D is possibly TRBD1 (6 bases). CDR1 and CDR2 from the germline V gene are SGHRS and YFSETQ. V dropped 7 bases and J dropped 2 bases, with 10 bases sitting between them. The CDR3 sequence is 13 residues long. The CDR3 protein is CASFRDTYNEQFF. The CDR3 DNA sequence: TGCGCCAGCTTCCGGGACACCTACAATGAGCAGTTCTTC.

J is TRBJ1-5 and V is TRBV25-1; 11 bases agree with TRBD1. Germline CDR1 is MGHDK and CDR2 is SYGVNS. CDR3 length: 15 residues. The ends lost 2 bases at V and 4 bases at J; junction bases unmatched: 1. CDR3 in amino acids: CASSEGTGGNQPQHF. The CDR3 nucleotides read TGTGCCAGCAGTGAAGGGACAGGGGGGAATCAGCCCCAGCATTTT. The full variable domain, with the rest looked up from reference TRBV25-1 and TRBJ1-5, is EADIYQTPRYLVIGTGKKITLECSQTMGHDKMYWYQQDPGMELHLIHYSYGVNSTEKGDLSSESTVSRIRTEHFPLTLESARPSHTSQYLCASSEGTGGNQPQHFGDGTRLSIL.

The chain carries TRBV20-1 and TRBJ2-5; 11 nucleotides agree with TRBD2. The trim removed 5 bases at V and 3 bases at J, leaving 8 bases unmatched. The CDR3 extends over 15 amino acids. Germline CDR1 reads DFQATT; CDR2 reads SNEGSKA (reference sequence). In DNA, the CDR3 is TGCAGTGCTTTCTCCCCACTAGCGGGGGAAGAGACCCAGTACTTC. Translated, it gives CSAFSPLAGEETQYF.

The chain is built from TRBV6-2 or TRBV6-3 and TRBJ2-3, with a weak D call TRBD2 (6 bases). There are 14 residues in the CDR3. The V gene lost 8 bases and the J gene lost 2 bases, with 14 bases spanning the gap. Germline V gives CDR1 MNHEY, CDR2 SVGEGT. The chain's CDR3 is CASGDSHYTDTQYF. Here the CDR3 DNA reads TGTGCCAGCGGGGACTCCCATTACACAGATACGCAGTATTTT.

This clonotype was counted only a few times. CDR3 DNA sequence: TGCAGCGTCCTGGAGGGGCTTGCGAACACTGAAGCTTTCTTT. It codes for CSVLEGLANTEAFF. This chain joins TRBV29-1 and TRBJ1-1, with a possible D match to TRBD1 (5 bases). The CDR3 loop spans 14 amino acids. Germline assignment: CDR1 SQVTM and CDR2 ANQGSEA. V lost 6 bases and J 1 base, leaving 15 bases between the germline ends.

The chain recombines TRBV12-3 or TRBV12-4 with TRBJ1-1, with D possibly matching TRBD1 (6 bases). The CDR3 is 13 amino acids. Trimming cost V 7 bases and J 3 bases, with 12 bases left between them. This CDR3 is CASNWGGDTEAFF. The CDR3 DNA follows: TGTGCCAGCAACTGGGGGGGCGACACTGAAGCTTTCTTT.

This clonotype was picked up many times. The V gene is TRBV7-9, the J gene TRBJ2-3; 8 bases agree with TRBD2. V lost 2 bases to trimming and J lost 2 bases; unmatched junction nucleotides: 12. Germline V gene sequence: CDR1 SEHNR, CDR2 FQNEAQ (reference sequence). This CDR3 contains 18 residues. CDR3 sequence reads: CASSLFQFAGGLTDTQYF. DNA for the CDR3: TGTGCCAGCAGCTTATTCCAGTTCGCGGGGGGCCTCACAGATACGCAGTATTTT. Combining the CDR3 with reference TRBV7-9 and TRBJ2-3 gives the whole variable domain DTGVSQNPRHKITKRGQNVTFRCDPISEHNRLYWYRQTLGQGPEFLTYFQNEAQLEKSRLLSDRFSAERPKGSFSTLEIQRTEQGDSAMYLCASSLFQFAGGLTDTQYFGPGTRLTVL.

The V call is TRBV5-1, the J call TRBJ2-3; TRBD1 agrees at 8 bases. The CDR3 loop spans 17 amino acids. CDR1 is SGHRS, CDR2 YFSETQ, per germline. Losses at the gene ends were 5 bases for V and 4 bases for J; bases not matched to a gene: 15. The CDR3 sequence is CASSHGQGGEWADTQYF. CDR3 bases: TGCGCCAGCAGTCACGGACAGGGTGGGGAATGGGCAGATACGCAGTATTTT.

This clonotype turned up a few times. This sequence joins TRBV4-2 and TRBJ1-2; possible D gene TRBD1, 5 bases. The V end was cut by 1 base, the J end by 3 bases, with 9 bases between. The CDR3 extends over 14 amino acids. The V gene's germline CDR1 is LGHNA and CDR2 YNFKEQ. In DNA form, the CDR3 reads TGTGCCAGCAGCCAAGGGGGGGGTGACTATGGCTACACCTTC. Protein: CASSQGGGDYGYTF.

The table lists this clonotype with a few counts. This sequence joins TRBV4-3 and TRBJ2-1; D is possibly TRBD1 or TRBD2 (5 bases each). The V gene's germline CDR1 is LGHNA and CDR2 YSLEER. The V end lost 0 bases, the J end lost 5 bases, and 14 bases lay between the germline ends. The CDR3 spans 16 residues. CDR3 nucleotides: TGCGCCAGCAGCCAAGATGGCCTGGGGGAAAACAATGAGCAGTTCTTC. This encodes CASSQDGLGENNEQFF.

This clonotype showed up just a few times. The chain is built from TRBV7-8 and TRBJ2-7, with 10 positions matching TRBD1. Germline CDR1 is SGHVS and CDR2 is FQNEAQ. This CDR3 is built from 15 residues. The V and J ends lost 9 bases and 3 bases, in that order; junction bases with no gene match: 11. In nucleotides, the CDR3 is TGTGCCAGTTCGAGGGGGGACAGGGGTTTCTACGAGCAGTACGTC. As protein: CASSRGDRGFYEQYV.

CDR3 coding DNA: TGCGCCAGCAGCTTGGGGGACAGATGGGAGATCGAGACCCAGTACTTC. Protein sequence: CASSLGDRWEIETQYF. The V gene is TRBV5-1, the J gene TRBJ2-5; 7 bases map to TRBD1. Germline loops: CDR1 SGHRS, CDR2 YFSETQ. Trimming cost V 0 bases and J 5 bases; bases outside gene matches: 10. This CDR3 has 16 residues.

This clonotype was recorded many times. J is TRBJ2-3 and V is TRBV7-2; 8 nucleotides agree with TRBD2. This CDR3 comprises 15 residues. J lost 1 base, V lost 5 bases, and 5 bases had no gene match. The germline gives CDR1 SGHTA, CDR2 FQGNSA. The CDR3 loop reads CASSVGLARTDTQYF. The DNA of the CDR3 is TGTGCCAGCAGCGTTGGACTAGCCCGCACAGATACGCAGTATTTT.

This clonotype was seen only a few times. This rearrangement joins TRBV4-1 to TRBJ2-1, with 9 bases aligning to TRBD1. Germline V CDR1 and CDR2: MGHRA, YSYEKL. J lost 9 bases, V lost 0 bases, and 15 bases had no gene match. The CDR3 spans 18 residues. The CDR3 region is CASSQEEDEGTGRSEQFF. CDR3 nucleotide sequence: TGCGCCAGCAGCCAAGAAGAAGATGAAGGGACAGGGAGGAGTGAGCAGTTCTTC.

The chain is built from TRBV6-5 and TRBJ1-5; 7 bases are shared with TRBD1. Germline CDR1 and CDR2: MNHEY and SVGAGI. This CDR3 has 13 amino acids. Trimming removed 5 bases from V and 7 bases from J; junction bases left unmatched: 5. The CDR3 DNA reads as TGTGCCAGCAGTGGGAGGACAGGCCAGCCCCAGCATTTT. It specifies CASSGRTGQPQHF.

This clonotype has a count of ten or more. The CDR3 here is CASSDGLGASYEQYF. CDR3 bases: TGCGCCAGCAGCGATGGACTAGGAGCGTCCTACGAGCAGTACTTC. The chain couples TRBV5-1 to TRBJ2-7, with 7 nucleotides matching TRBD2. V was clipped by 4 bases and J by 1 base; unmatched bases: 8. The CDR3 contains 15 residues. CDR1 SGHRS and CDR2 YFSETQ come from the germline V gene.